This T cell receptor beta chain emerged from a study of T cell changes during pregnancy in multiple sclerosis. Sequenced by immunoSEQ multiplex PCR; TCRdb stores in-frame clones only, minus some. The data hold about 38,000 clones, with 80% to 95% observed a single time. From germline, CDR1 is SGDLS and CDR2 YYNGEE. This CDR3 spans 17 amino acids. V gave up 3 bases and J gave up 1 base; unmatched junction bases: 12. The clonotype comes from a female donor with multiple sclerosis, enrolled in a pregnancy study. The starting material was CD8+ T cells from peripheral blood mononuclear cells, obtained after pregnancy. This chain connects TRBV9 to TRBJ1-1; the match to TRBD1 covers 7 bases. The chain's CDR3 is CASSAEGRGSSNTEAFF. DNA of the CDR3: TGTGCCAGCAGCGCGGAGGGCAGGGGGAGCTCGAACACTGAAGCTTTCTTT.